This TCR beta chain was identified in a study of blood T cell repertoires in COVID-19. At the level of the study: The samples span acute and convalescent COVID-19 from the United States, Italy and Spain. The cDNA or gDNA used as material had been derived from T cells, B-cell-depleted T cells, or PBMCs.

Trimming pared 3 bases from V and 0 bases from J, leaving 6 bases between. The germline V gene encodes CDR1 SNHLY and CDR2 FYNNEI. There are 13 residues in the CDR3. Original methodology: Amplifying reference gene primers gave estimates of nucleated cell counts. Repertoires were generated with immunoSEQ multiplex PCR, while TCRdb's copy carries only in-frame clones and drops some. Clonal size and the V and J genes are those of that table, whereas D and trimming came from the DNA. The data show some 250,000 clones, around 86% seen once. The sequenced sample was peripheral blood. This receptor was obtained from a young woman who had recovered from COVID-19. The chain carries TRBV2 and TRBJ2-7; no clear D gene. Here the CDR3 reads CASSDQVSYEQYF. CDR3 sequence (DNA): TGTGCCAGCAGTGACCAGGTCTCCTACGAGCAGTACTTC.